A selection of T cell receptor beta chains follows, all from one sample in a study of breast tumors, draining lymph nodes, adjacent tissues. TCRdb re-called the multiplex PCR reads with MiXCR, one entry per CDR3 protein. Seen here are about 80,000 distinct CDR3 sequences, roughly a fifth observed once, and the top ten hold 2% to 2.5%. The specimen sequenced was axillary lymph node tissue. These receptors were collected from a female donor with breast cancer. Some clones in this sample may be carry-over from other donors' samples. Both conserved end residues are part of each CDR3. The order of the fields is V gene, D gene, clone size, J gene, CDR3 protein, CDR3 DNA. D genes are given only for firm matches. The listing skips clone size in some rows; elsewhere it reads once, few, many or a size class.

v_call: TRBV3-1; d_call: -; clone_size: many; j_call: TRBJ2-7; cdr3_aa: CASSQSSYEQYF; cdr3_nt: TGTGCCAGCAGCCAATCCTCCTACGAGCAGTACTTC
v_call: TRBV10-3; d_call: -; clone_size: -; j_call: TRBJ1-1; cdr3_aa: CAIRDIKNTEAFF; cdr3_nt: TGTGCCATCCGGGACATAAAGAACACTGAAGCTTTCTTT
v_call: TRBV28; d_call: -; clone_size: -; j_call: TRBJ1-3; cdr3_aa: CASSFPGGLGNTIYF; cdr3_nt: TGTGCCAGCAGTTTTCCGGGTGGTCTGGGAAACACCATATATTTT
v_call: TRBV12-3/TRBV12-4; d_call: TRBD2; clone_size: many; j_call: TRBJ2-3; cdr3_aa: CASIPSGSGDTQYF; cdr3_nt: TGTGCCAGCATCCCTAGCGGGAGCGGCGATACGCAGTATTTT
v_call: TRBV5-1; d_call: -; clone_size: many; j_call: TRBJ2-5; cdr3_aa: CASSGGQGGWETQYF; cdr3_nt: TGCGCCAGCAGCGGTGGACAGGGAGGGTGGGAGACCCAGTACTTC
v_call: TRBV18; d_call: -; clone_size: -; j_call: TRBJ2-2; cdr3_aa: CASSPPFHTGELFF; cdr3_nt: TGTGCCAGCTCACCACCTTTCCACACCGGGGAGCTGTTTTTT
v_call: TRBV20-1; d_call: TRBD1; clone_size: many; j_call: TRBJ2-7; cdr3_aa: CSARAPGQFTSYEQYF; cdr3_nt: TGCAGTGCTAGAGCGCCGGGACAGTTCACCTCCTACGAGCAGTACTTC
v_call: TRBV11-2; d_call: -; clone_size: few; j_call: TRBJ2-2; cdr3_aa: CASSKRWGVREHRGAVF; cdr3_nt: TGTGCCAGCAGCAAAAGGTGGGGAGTTCGCGAACACCGGGGAGCTGTTTTT
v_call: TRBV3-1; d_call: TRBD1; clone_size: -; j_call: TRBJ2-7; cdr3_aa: CASSRDRGNSYEQYF; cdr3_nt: TGTGCCAGCAGCCGCGACAGGGGGAACTCCTACGAGCAGTACTTC
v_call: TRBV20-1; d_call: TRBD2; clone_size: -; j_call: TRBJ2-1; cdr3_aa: CSVKGLAGVSQSDEQFF; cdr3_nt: TGCAGTGTTAAGGGACTAGCGGGAGTTTCACAATCGGATGAGCAGTTCTTC
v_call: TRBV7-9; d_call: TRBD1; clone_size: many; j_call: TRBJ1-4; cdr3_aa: CASSLDRAATNEKLFF; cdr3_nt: TGTGCCAGCAGCCTGGACAGGGCTGCAACTAATGAAAAACTGTTTTTT
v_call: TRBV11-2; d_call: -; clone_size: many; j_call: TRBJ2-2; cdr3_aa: CASSLTGDTGELFF; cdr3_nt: TGTGCCAGCAGCTTAACGGGAGATACCGGGGAGCTGTTTTTT
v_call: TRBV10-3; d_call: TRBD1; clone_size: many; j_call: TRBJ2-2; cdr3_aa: CAISESGRGRPPAGELFF; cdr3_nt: TGTGCCATCAGTGAGTCGGGCAGGGGGCGCCCCCCAGCCGGGGAGCTGTTTTTT
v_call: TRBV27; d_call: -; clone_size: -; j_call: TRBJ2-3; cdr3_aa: CASSFLDTQYF; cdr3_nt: TGTGCCAGCAGTTTTCTTGACACGCAGTATTTT
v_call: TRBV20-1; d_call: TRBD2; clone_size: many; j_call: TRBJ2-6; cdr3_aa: CSALGLGGNSGANVLTF; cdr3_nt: TGCAGTGCACTGGGGCTCGGGGGGAACTCTGGGGCCAACGTCCTGACTTTC
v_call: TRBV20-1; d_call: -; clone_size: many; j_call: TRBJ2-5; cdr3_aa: CSAREHGAFEETQYF; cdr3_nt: TGCAGTGCTAGAGAACACGGGGCGTTCGAAGAGACCCAGTACTTC
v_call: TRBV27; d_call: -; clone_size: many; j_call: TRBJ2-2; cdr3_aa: CASRARNTGELFF; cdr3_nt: TGTGCCAGCAGGGCCAGGAACACCGGGGAGCTGTTTTTT